This T cell receptor (beta chain) was observed in a study of OX40 agonist ivuxolimab in advanced cancers. Whole-study results and caveats: Relative to CD4+, CD8+ T cells held more expanded clones on average.

Repertoires were generated with immunoSEQ multiplex PCR, while TCRdb's copy carries only in-frame clones and drops some. The sample has around 90,000 clones; roughly 84% are singletons. This clone was seen a handful of times. Its antigen is still unknown. Unmatched junction bases numbered 12, after V lost 4 bases and J lost 10 bases. Germline V gene sequence: CDR1 LGHNA, CDR2 YNFKEQ. This CDR3 has 15 residues. The chain employs TRBV4-2 and TRBJ2-5; 10 nucleotides line up with TRBD2. This TCR came from an adult with an advanced solid tumor such as melanoma, head and neck, liver or kidney cancer. The specimen was CD4+ or CD8+ T cells sorted from blood, collected in a trial of the OX40 agonist ivuxolimab. The chain's CDR3 is CASSRTSGDFGVQYF. The CDR3 DNA reads as TGTGCCAGCAGCCGAACTAGCGGGGACTTTGGTGTCCAGTACTTC.